These 5 T cell receptor beta chains were sequenced from one sample in a study of cytomegalovirus exposure and HLA in healthy donors. PCR employed 60 Vbeta and 13 Jbeta primers. TCRdb's copy holds only in-frame clones and misses some; the assay was immunoSEQ multiplex PCR. The profile shows 95,000 to 110,000 clones, almost 80% of them singletons. Sequencing was done on a sample of PBMCs. The receptors stem from a man between 60 and 75 years old in good health and CMV-seropositive.

The V gene is TRBV6-1, the J gene TRBJ2-5, with TRBD1 as a possible D gene (6 bases). The CDR3 is made up of 12 amino acids. V lost 10 bases and J lost 4, with 13 bases in between. CDR1 is MNHNS, CDR2 SASEGT, per germline. CDR3 sequence reads: CATRDKTETQYF. CDR3 DNA sequence: TGTGCCACCAGGGACAAAACAGAGACCCAGTACTTC.

The chain couples TRBV5-1 to TRBJ2-7, with D possibly being TRBD1 (6 bases). This CDR3 contains 13 residues. Trimming left V 3 bases short and J 3 bases short, with 10 bases between. Germline loops: CDR1 SGHRS, CDR2 YFSETQ. Here the CDR3 reads CASSSEGGYEQYF. CDR3 in DNA: TGCGCCAGCAGCTCCGAAGGGGGCTACGAGCAGTACTTC. The complete variable domain, with remaining parts taken from reference TRBV5-1 and TRBJ2-7, reads KAGVTQTPRYLIKTRGQQVTLSCSPISGHRSVSWYQQTPGQGLQFLFEYFSETQRNKGNFPGRFSGRQFSNSRSEMNVSTLELGDSALYLCASSSEGGYEQYFGPGTRLTVT.

This chain links TRBV5-4 with TRBJ1-2; 8 bases agree with TRBD1. The CDR3 sequence is 14 residues long. Germline V gives CDR1 SGHNT, CDR2 YYREEE (reference sequence). V shed 0 bases, J shed 2 bases, and the junction held 0 bases outside the gene matches. This CDR3 reads CASSLGTGNYGYTF. The CDR3 bases are TGTGCCAGCAGCTTGGGGACAGGGAACTATGGCTACACCTTC.

The chain couples TRBV29-1 to TRBJ2-1, with TRBD1 as a possible D gene (5 bases). V was pared by 7 bases and J by 2 bases, with 15 bases between. Germline V gene sequence: CDR1 SQVTM, CDR2 ANQGSEA. The CDR3 consists of 14 residues. The chain's CDR3 is CSASLWGPYNEQFF. The CDR3 DNA sequence: TGCAGCGCTTCCTTGTGGGGCCCCTACAATGAGCAGTTCTTC.

The chain is built from TRBV2 and TRBJ2-5; a weak D match, TRBD2 (6 bases). CDR3 length: 14 residues. CDR1 and CDR2 (germline): SNHLY, FYNNEI. Trimming cost V 6 bases and J 5 bases, with 16 bases left between them. CDR3 bases: TGTGCCAGCAGACTAGAGGAGGGGAGGGAGACCCAGTACTTC. Its protein product is CASRLEEGRETQYF.